Listed below are T cell receptor beta chains from one sample, sequenced in a study of shared T cell receptors in the human thymus. Only in-frame clones appear in the TCRdb table, and some are missing; sequencing was by immunoSEQ multiplex PCR. The sample contains hundreds of thousands of clones, over 75% of which appear only once. These data were also filed under a second study, of human thymus T cells.

Sequencing was performed on thymocytes. These receptor sequences come from a boy under three years old with a congenital heart defect. CDR3s include the opening cysteine and the closing phenylalanine or tryptophan. A D gene is named only where the DNA matches it firmly. Not all rows give a size; the values are once, few, many and, for expanded clones, a class.

-	TRBV19	TRBJ2-1	TRBD2	CATWELAGYDEQFF	TGTGCCACGTGGGAACTAGCGGGATATGATGAGCAGTTCTTC
-	TRBV7-9	TRBJ2-7	TRBD2	CASSLGTSGTPPYEQYF	TGTGCCAGCAGCTTAGGTACTAGCGGGACTCCCCCCTACGAGCAGTACTTC
-	TRBV7-9	TRBJ2-2	TRBD2	CASSLLAGGPNTGELFF	TGTGCCAGCAGCCTACTAGCGGGAGGGCCGAACACCGGGGAGCTGTTTTTT
-	TRBV11-2	TRBJ2-7	-	CASSKKDSLRPVPYEQYF	TGTGCCAGCAGCAAGAAGGACAGCCTCCGGCCCGTACCTTACGAGCAGTACTTC
few	TRBV7-9	TRBJ1-2	TRBD1	CASSFQDRDYGYTF	TGTGCCAGCAGCTTCCAGGACAGGGACTATGGCTACACCTTC
-	TRBV9	TRBJ2-7	-	CASSAIPSSYEQYF	TGTGCCAGCAGCGCTATCCCGAGCTCCTACGAGCAGTACTTC
-	TRBV5-6	TRBJ2-1	-	CASSLLRFYNEQFF	TGTGCCAGCAGCTTGTTGCGGTTCTACAATGAGCAGTTCTTC
-	TRBV6-1	TRBJ1-2	TRBD1	CASSARLQGNYGYTF	TGTGCCAGCAGTGCGCGGTTACAGGGGAACTATGGCTACACCTTC
-	TRBV5-1	TRBJ1-5	TRBD1	CASSPTGNNQPQHF	TGCGCCAGCAGCCCGACAGGGAACAATCAGCCCCAGCATTTT
-	TRBV30	TRBJ1-4	TRBD1	CAFGQGRGEKLFF	TGTGCCTTCGGACAGGGGAGAGGAGAAAAACTGTTTTTT
-	TRBV11-2	TRBJ2-7	TRBD1	CASSLPSGTGCF	TGTGCCAGCAGCTTACCCTCCGGGACAGGGTGCTTC
-	TRBV15	TRBJ2-2	-	CATSRHQVGQPNTGELFF	TGTGCCACCAGCAGGCACCAAGTTGGGCAGCCGAACACCGGGGAGCTGTTTTTT
-	TRBV29-1	TRBJ2-7	TRBD2	CSVRTSTSYEQYF	TGCAGCGTTAGGACTAGCACCTCCTACGAGCAGTACTTC
few	TRBV19	TRBJ1-5	TRBD1	CASRTGGGQPQHF	TGTGCCAGTAGAACAGGGGGAGGCCAGCCCCAGCATTTT
few	TRBV19	TRBJ2-7	-	CASTPRLSSNEQYF	TGTGCCAGTACGCCCCGTTTGAGCTCGAACGAGCAGTACTTC
-	TRBV10-3	TRBJ1-5	-	CAISESITSNQPQHF	TGTGCCATCAGTGAGTCTATCACATCCAATCAGCCCCAGCATTTT
-	TRBV7-2	TRBJ1-2	-	CASRGDNYGYTF	TGTGCCAGCAGAGGGGATAACTATGGCTACACCTTC
-	TRBV7-6	TRBJ2-5	-	CASSSRDSRSTQYF	TGTGCCAGCAGCTCACGGGACTCCCGATCGACCCAGTACTTC
-	TRBV6-1	TRBJ1-1	-	CASSDDLRGGTEAFF	TGTGCCAGCAGTGACGACCTCCGAGGGGGCACTGAAGCTTTCTTT
-	TRBV19	TRBJ1-5	-	CASSIGTPGDQPQHF	TGTGCCAGTAGTATAGGGACACCGGGGGATCAGCCCCAGCATTTT
-	TRBV30	TRBJ2-3	TRBD1	CVWKILERPDRGGTDTQYF	TGTGTCTGGAAGATACTCGAACGCCCGGACAGGGGTGGGACAGATACGCAGTATTTT
-	TRBV15	TRBJ1-4	-	CATSRHWNEKLFF	TGTGCCACCAGCAGGCACTGGAATGAAAAACTGTTTTTT
-	TRBV5-1	TRBJ2-5	-	CASSLEAGWQETQYF	TGCGCCAGCAGCTTGGAGGCGGGTTGGCAAGAGACCCAGTACTTC
-	TRBV12-5	TRBJ2-7	-	CASGLGLSYEQYF	TGTGCTAGTGGTTTGGGACTTTCCTACGAGCAGTACTTC
-	TRBV29-1	TRBJ2-5	TRBD2	CSVTRLAKQETQYF	TGCAGCGTGACCAGACTAGCGAAACAAGAGACCCAGTACTTC
-	TRBV11-2	TRBJ2-1	TRBD2	CASSPGLAGAPSSYNEQFF	TGTGCCAGCAGCCCGGGACTAGCGGGAGCCCCAAGCTCCTACAATGAGCAGTTCTTC
-	TRBV15	TRBJ2-1	-	CATSKGDWKQFF	TGTGCCACCAGCAAAGGGGACTGGAAGCAGTTCTTC
-	TRBV4-3	TRBJ2-5	-	CASSQVLGPEETQYF	TGCGCCAGCAGCCAAGTACTAGGTCCGGAAGAGACCCAGTACTTC
-	TRBV6-5	TRBJ1-1	TRBD1	CASRGQGTTEAFF	TGTGCCAGCAGGGGACAGGGGACCACTGAAGCTTTCTTT
-	TRBV6-1	TRBJ2-2	-	CASSEAVREGIGELFF	TGTGCCAGCAGTGAAGCGGTGCGGGAAGGCATCGGGGAGCTGTTTTTT
-	TRBV29-1	TRBJ2-5	TRBD1	CSVVPGQRPGETQYF	TGCAGCGTTGTCCCGGGACAGAGGCCCGGAGAGACCCAGTACTTC
-	TRBV2	TRBJ2-5	TRBD2	CASRGEALAGGPVGETQYF	TGTGCCAGCAGAGGGGAGGCACTAGCGGGAGGGCCGGTGGGGGAGACCCAGTACTTC
-	TRBV15	TRBJ2-7	TRBD1	CATSRENPGQPYKTLHEQYF	TGTGCCACCAGCAGAGAGAACCCGGGACAGCCTTACAAAACCCTCCACGAGCAGTACTTC
-	TRBV7-9	TRBJ2-7	TRBD1	CASIRGTGPTGEQYF	TGTGCCAGCATCAGGGGGACGGGTCCTACTGGCGAGCAGTACTTC
-	TRBV4-2	TRBJ2-7	-	CASSQDKVRKLGEQYF	TGTGCCAGCAGCCAAGACAAGGTACGGAAACTAGGGGAGCAGTACTTC
-	TRBV28	TRBJ2-7	-	CASSLGTPVTYEQYF	TGTGCCAGCAGCCTCGGGACTCCCGTGACCTACGAGCAGTACTTC